A single sample is the source of the 32 T cell receptor beta chains below, sequenced in a study of Tregs in tolerant kidney transplant recipients. This table comes from immunoSEQ multiplex PCR, and its TCRdb copy is limited to in-frame clones, with some not included. The data contain approximately 98,000 clones, around 90% of them singletons. Source: CD4+ T cells from blood, taken before the transplant. The receptors shown here come from a human donor who received a combined kidney and bone marrow transplant.

The V and J genes are TRBV7-2 and TRBJ2-6; D gene uncertain. This CDR3 comprises 15 residues. V was pared by 3 bases and J by 0 bases, with 6 bases between. In germline, CDR1 is SGHTA, CDR2 FQGNSA. CDR3 loop: CASSFDISGANVLTF. DNA for the CDR3: TGTGCCAGCAGCTTTGACATCTCTGGGGCCAACGTCCTGACTTTC.

The chain employs TRBV19 and TRBJ1-4; 8 bases are shared with TRBD1. CDR1 and CDR2 from the germline V gene are LNHDA and SQIVND (reference sequence). The CDR3 totals 15 residues. Unmatched junction bases numbered 4, after V lost 5 bases and J lost 2 bases. The CDR3 is CASSPGTGTNEKLFF. CDR3 in DNA: TGTGCCAGTAGTCCCGGGACAGGTACTAATGAAAAACTGTTTTTT.

The V and J genes are TRBV15 and TRBJ2-4; TRBD1 matches at 10 bases. This CDR3 spans 13 amino acids. Germline V lookup: CDR1 LNHNV, CDR2 YYDKDF (reference sequence). The ends lost 6 bases at V and 12 bases at J; junction bases unmatched: 8. DNA for the CDR3: TGTGCCACCAGGCCCGGACAGGGGGTTTATCAGTACTTC. Translated, it gives CATRPGQGVYQYF. Complete variable domain (other parts from reference TRBV15 and TRBJ2-4): DAMVIQNPRYQVTQFGKPVTLSCSQTLNHNVMYWYQQKSSQAPKLLFHYYDKDFNNEADTPDNFQSRRPNTSFCFLDIRSPGLGDTAMYLCATRPGQGVYQYFGAGTRLSVL.

This clone was seen only a few times. V usage is TRBV5-1 and J usage is TRBJ1-6; weak D call: TRBD1 (5 bases). Deletions cut 0 bases from V and 11 bases from J, with 6 bases between. In germline, CDR1 is SGHRS, CDR2 YFSETQ. This CDR3 contains 12 residues. This CDR3 is CASSLGQPPLHF. DNA for the CDR3: TGCGCCAGCAGCTTGGGACAGCCACCCCTCCACTTT.

J is TRBJ1-2 and V is TRBV19; TRBD1 is a possible D gene (5 bases). V shed 4 bases and J shed 13 bases, with 19 bases lying between them. The CDR3 length is 13 residues. Germline values: CDR1 LNHDA, CDR2 SQIVND (reference sequence). As DNA, the CDR3 is TGTGCCAGTAGTAAATTCCAGGGCGACCGATGCACCTTC. Residues: CASSKFQGDRCTF.

CDR3 sequence (DNA): TGTGCCAGTACCCCGGGACAGGGAGACAATGAGCAGTTCTTC. Translating gives CASTPGQGDNEQFF. The chain combines TRBV19 with TRBJ2-1, with 9 bases lining up with TRBD1. After removal of 7 bases from V and 5 bases from J, the junction contained 6 bases not matched to a gene. This CDR3 region has 14 residues. Germline CDR1 reads LNHDA; CDR2 reads SQIVND (reference sequence).

The gene calls are TRBV2 and TRBJ1-2; possibly TRBD1 for D (6 bases). The CDR3 totals 14 residues. Trimming removed 6 bases at V and 2 bases at J, with 13 bases between. Germline V lookup: CDR1 SNHLY, CDR2 FYNNEI. The CDR3: CASSRTGTNYGYTF. Written as DNA, the CDR3 is TGTGCCAGCAGCCGAACCGGGACAAACTATGGCTACACCTTC.

CDR3 coding DNA: TGTGCCAGCAGCTTAGCCCCGGGAGGGTACACAGATACGCAGTATTTT. Encoded protein: CASSLAPGGYTDTQYF. The chain uses TRBV7-2 and TRBJ2-3; 8 bases are a match to TRBD2. The CDR3 covers 16 residues. Unmatched junction bases numbered 4, after V lost 0 bases and J lost 2 bases. CDR1 and CDR2 (germline): SGHTA, FQGNSA.

This clone was recorded a few times. V gene TRBV2 combines with J gene TRBJ1-6; D call uncertain. V lost 4 bases and J lost 7, with 11 bases in between. The CDR3 has 14 residues. Germline CDR1 reads SNHLY; CDR2 reads FYNNEI. The CDR3 DNA is TGTGCCAGCAGTGGGTCCAGGCAGAATTCACCCCTCCACTTT. Its protein product is CASSGSRQNSPLHF.

This clone showed up just once. The J gene is TRBJ2-3, the V gene TRBV18, with 9 bases identical to TRBD2. CDR1 and CDR2 (germline): KGHSH, LQKENI. The CDR3 sequence is 16 residues long. V gave up 0 bases and J gave up 4 bases; unmatched junction bases: 5. In DNA form, the CDR3 reads TGTGCCAGCTCACCACCGGGGCGGGGGGGCCCAGATACGCAGTATTTT. This encodes CASSPPGRGGPDTQYF. Supplemented by reference TRBV18 and TRBJ2-3, the full variable domain reads NAGVMQNPRHLVRRRGQEARLRCSPMKGHSHVYWYRQLPEEGLKFMVYLQKENIIDESGMPKERFSAEFPKEGPSILRIQQVVRGDSAAYFCASSPPGRGGPDTQYFGPGTRLTVL.

V gene TRBV6-5 combines with J gene TRBJ2-7, with D tentatively TRBD1 (5 bases). Trimming left V 5 bases short and J 1 base short, with 9 bases between. The CDR3 is made up of 13 amino acids. The germline gives CDR1 MNHEY, CDR2 SVGAGI. The CDR3 protein is CASSQGPSYEQYF. CDR3 bases: TGTGCCAGCAGTCAGGGCCCTTCCTACGAGCAGTACTTC.

This clone was counted a single time. The chain has TRBV6-5 and TRBJ1-5, with D perhaps TRBD1 (6 bases). Looked up from germline, CDR1 is MNHEY and CDR2 is SVGAGI. V lost 6 bases and J 2 bases, leaving 14 bases between the germline ends. The CDR3 sequence is 15 residues long. In DNA form, the CDR3 reads TGTGCCAGCAGCCCGGGGGGGCAGGGCAATCAGCCCCAGCATTTT. It codes for CASSPGGQGNQPQHF.

This clone was found once. V gene TRBV9 combines with J gene TRBJ2-1; D unclear. The CDR3 is 12 amino acids. Germline CDR1 is SGDLS and CDR2 is YYNGEE. V shed 0 bases and J shed 10 bases, with 8 bases lying between them. CDR3 in amino acids: CASSVAVGEQFF. DNA for the CDR3: TGTGCCAGCAGCGTAGCGGTGGGCGAGCAGTTCTTC.

This chain joins TRBV18 and TRBJ1-1, with TRBD1 identical over 8 bases. This CDR3 contains 18 residues. V gave up 3 bases and J gave up 0 bases; unmatched junction bases: 12. CDR1 is KGHSH, CDR2 LQKENI, per germline. Written as DNA, the CDR3 is TGTGCCAGCTCACCCAGGACAGGGATTGGGGGGTTGAACACTGAAGCTTTCTTT. It specifies CASSPRTGIGGLNTEAFF.

As for this clone: Germline is not matched at one junction end, which may reflect a read error. CDR3 sequence (DNA): TGCGCCAGCAGGGAGTCACGGGAACAGCCCCAGCATTTT. Its protein is CASRESREQPQHF. The chain recombines TRBV10-2 with TRBJ1-5; unclear D gene. The CDR3 spans 13 residues. Germline CDR1 and CDR2: WSHSY and SAAADI.

The V and J genes are TRBV5-1 and TRBJ2-6; D unclear. Trimming pared 4 bases from V and 1 base from J, leaving 6 bases between. There are 14 residues in the CDR3. Germline V gene sequence: CDR1 SGHRS, CDR2 YFSETQ. CDR3 sequence: CASSPGSGANVLTF. The CDR3 DNA follows: TGCGCCAGCAGCCCCGGGTCTGGGGCCAACGTCCTGACTTTC.

CDR3 sequence: CASSLARRQGETQYF. CDR3 nucleotide sequence: TGTGCCAGCAGCTTAGCCCGCCGGCAGGGAGAGACCCAGTACTTC. The chain has TRBV7-6 and TRBJ2-5; D is perhaps TRBD1 (5 bases). Trimming cost V 0 bases and J 4 bases, with 12 bases left between them. From germline, CDR1 is SGHVS and CDR2 FNYEAQ. The CDR3 loop spans 15 amino acids.

The rearrangement links TRBV7-9 to TRBJ2-1; 10 nucleotides match TRBD2. Per the germline V gene, CDR1 is SEHNR and CDR2 is FQNEAQ (reference sequence). The CDR3 extends over 15 amino acids. J was trimmed by 1 base and V by 5 bases; bases with no gene match: 2. The DNA of the CDR3 is TGTGCCAGCAGCCTTAGCGGGGGGTCCTACAATGAGCAGTTCTTC. Translating it yields CASSLSGGSYNEQFF.

The chain uses TRBV2 and TRBJ2-5, with unresolved D. The CDR3 contains 12 residues. The V end was cut by 9 bases, the J end by 0 bases, with 8 bases between. The germline gives CDR1 SNHLY, CDR2 FYNNEI. The CDR3 region is CARQINQETQYF. CDR3 DNA: TGTGCCAGACAGATAAACCAAGAGACCCAGTACTTC.

This chain uses TRBV6-4 with TRBJ1-6; 7 bases line up with TRBD1. Germline-derived CDR1 and CDR2 are MRHNA and SNTAGT. The CDR3 runs to 14 residues. V lost 6 bases to trimming and J lost 10 bases; unmatched junction nucleotides: 9. This CDR3 reads CASSRDSLNSPLHF. CDR3 sequence (DNA): TGTGCCAGCAGCCGGGACAGCTTAAACTCACCCCTCCACTTT.

The chain employs TRBV7-9 and TRBJ1-3; maybe TRBD1 (6 bases). The germline gives CDR1 SEHNR, CDR2 FQNEAQ (reference sequence). The V end was cut by 5 bases, the J end by 8 bases, with 22 bases between. CDR3 size: 16 residues. The CDR3: CASSPSGGGRRDTIYF. In nucleotides, the CDR3 is TGTGCCAGCAGCCCTTCCGGTGGGGGCAGAAGAGACACCATATATTTT.

The V call is TRBV4-1, the J call TRBJ2-5, with 10 positions matching TRBD2. CDR1 MGHRA and CDR2 YSYEKL come from the germline V gene. The CDR3 extends over 15 amino acids. V gave up 3 bases and J gave up 12 bases; unmatched junction bases: 13. The CDR3 DNA sequence: TGCGCCAGCAGCCAGTCGAGGGCTAGCGGGAGCCGGGAGTACTTC. It codes for CASSQSRASGSREYF.

This chain links TRBV7-2 with TRBJ2-3, with D maybe TRBD2 (6 bases). The CDR3 has 14 residues. CDR1 is SGHTA, CDR2 FQGNSA, per germline. Trimming left V 5 bases short and J 2 bases short, with 11 bases between. The CDR3 DNA is TGTGCCAGCAGCCTCACGGGGGACACAGATACGCAGTATTTT. Translating gives CASSLTGDTDTQYF.

This clone was counted a few times. The genes are TRBV6-1 and TRBJ1-2; 8 bases align to TRBD1. V gave up 4 bases and J gave up 4 bases; unmatched junction bases: 8. This CDR3 spans 15 amino acids. Per the germline V gene, CDR1 is MNHNS and CDR2 is SASEGT. The CDR3 sequence: CASSVAGQASYGYTF. Written as DNA, the CDR3 is TGTGCCAGCAGTGTAGCGGGACAGGCCTCCTATGGCTACACCTTC.

V and J are TRBV10-1 and TRBJ2-7; 8 positions match TRBD1. Trimming at V came to 5 bases and at J to 12 bases, leaving 6 bases not matched to a gene. CDR3 length: 11 amino acids. Germline V gene sequence: CDR1 WNHNN, CDR2 SYGVQD (reference sequence). The CDR3 nucleotides read TGCGCCAGCAGTTCGGGACAGGCTCGGTACTTC. This sequence encodes CASSSGQARYF.

In this sample, this clone turned up a few times. V is TRBV18 and J is TRBJ2-7; possibly TRBD2 for D (6 bases). CDR1 and CDR2 (germline): KGHSH, LQKENI. This CDR3 is built from 11 residues. Deletions cut 11 bases from V and 3 bases from J, with 11 bases between. The chain's CDR3 is CASRGFYEQYF. Written as DNA, the CDR3 is TGTGCCTCCCGGGGGTTCTACGAGCAGTACTTC. The whole variable domain, remainder taken from reference TRBV18 and TRBJ2-7, is NAGVMQNPRHLVRRRGQEARLRCSPMKGHSHVYWYRQLPEEGLKFMVYLQKENIIDESGMPKERFSAEFPKEGPSILRIQQVVRGDSAAYFCASRGFYEQYFGPGTRLTVT.

The chain employs TRBV19 and TRBJ1-1; the D is unclear. Germline assignment: CDR1 LNHDA and CDR2 SQIVND (reference sequence). V was cut by 11 bases and J by 4 bases, with 23 bases left in between. The CDR3 spans 15 residues. The CDR3 spells CASTSLDSRSTEAFF. The CDR3 coding sequence is TGTGCCTCCACTAGTCTGGACTCCCGGAGCACTGAAGCTTTCTTT.

The chain joins TRBV28 to TRBJ1-5, with TRBD1 matching over 10 bases. Germline values: CDR1 MDHEN, CDR2 SYDVKM. J lost 3 bases, V lost 5 bases, and 7 bases had no gene match. The CDR3 sequence is 16 residues long. Here the CDR3 DNA reads TGTGCCAGCAGTCTACCGGGACAGGGGTACAATCAGCCCCAGCATTTT. Translated, it gives CASSLPGQGYNQPQHF.

The chain joins TRBV7-2 to TRBJ2-3, with 11 nucleotides matching TRBD2. The V segment lost 4 bases and the J segment 2 bases; nucleotides outside the gene matches: 2. The CDR3 length is 15 residues. Looked up from germline, CDR1 is SGHTA and CDR2 is FQGNSA. This chain's CDR3 is CASSSSGRPTDTQYF. The CDR3 DNA reads TGTGCCAGCAGCTCTAGCGGGAGGCCCACAGATACGCAGTATTTT. The full variable domain, with the rest looked up from reference TRBV7-2 and TRBJ2-3, is GAGVSQSPSNKVTEKGKDVELRCDPISGHTALYWYRQSLGQGLEFLIYFQGNSAPDKSGLPSDRFSAERTGGSVSTLTIQRTQQEDSAVYLCASSSSGRPTDTQYFGPGTRLTVL.

The chain couples TRBV5-5 to TRBJ1-5; 8 bases match TRBD1. The J segment lost 7 bases and the V segment lost 3 bases, leaving 9 bases of the junction unmatched. CDR1 is SGHKS and CDR2 is YYEKEE in the germline V gene (reference sequence). The CDR3 runs 15 residues. The CDR3: CASSWEDRGWQPQHF. For the CDR3, the DNA is TGTGCCAGCAGCTGGGAAGACAGGGGCTGGCAGCCCCAGCATTTT.

J is TRBJ2-7 and V is TRBV28; D is perhaps TRBD1 (6 bases). Germline V gene data show CDR1 as MDHEN and CDR2 as SYDVKM. The CDR3 totals 12 residues. With 6 bases removed from V and 5 bases from J, the gap between germline ends came to 11 bases. Here the CDR3 reads CASRLDRHEQYF. DNA for the CDR3: TGTGCCAGCAGGTTGGACAGACACGAGCAGTACTTC.

A single count supports this clone. V is TRBV5-6 and J is TRBJ2-2, with TRBD1 matching 7 bases. CDR1 is SGHDT, CDR2 YYEEEE, per germline. The CDR3 consists of 15 residues. Trimming took 0 bases from V and 6 from J; bases not matched to a gene: 5. DNA for the CDR3: TGTGCCAGCAGCTTGGATAGAGGGGGCCCCGGGGAGCTGTTTTTT. It is translated as CASSLDRGGPGELFF.